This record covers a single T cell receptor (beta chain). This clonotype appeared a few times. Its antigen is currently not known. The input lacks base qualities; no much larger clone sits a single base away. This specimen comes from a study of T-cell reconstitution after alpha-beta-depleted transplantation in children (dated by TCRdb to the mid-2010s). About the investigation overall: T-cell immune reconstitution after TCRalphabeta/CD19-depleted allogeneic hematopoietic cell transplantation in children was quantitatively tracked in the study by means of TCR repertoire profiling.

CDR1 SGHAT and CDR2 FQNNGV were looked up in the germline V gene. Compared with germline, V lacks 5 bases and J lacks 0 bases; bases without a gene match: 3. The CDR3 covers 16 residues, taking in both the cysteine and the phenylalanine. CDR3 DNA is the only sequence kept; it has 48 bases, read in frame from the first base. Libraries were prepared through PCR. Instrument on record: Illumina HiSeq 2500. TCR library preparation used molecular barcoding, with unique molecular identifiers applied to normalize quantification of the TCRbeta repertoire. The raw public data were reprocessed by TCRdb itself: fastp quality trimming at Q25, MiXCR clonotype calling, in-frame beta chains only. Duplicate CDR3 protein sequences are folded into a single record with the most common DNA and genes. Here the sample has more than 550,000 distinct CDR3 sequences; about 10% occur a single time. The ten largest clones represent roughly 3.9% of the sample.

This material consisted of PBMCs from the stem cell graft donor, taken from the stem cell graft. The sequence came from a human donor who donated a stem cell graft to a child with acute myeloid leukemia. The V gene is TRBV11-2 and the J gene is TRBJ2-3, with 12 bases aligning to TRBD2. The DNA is TGTGCCAGCAGCGGTCTAGCGGGAGGGAGCACAGATACGCAGTATTTT. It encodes CASSGLAGGSTDTQYF.